The 9 T cell receptor beta chains below were found in one sample sequenced in a study of T cell clonotyping in hematopoietic cell transplantation. Profiled with immunoSEQ multiplex PCR; TCRdb holds only in-frame clones, not every one. This sample carries about 3,100 clones, under 65% of them seen once, and the ten largest clones take 20% to 25%. This material consisted of peripheral blood mononuclear cells, taken 30 days after allogeneic stem cell transplant. The receptors were sampled from a female patient aged 30-39 years who had an allogeneic stem cell transplant, so T cells may come from the graft donor. Some clones in this sample may be carry-over from other donors' samples.

This clone has only a few counts. The chain joins TRBV14 to TRBJ1-1; TRBD1 matches at 8 bases. The V gene end was trimmed by 6 bases and the J gene end by 5 bases; junction bases not matched to a gene: 11. The germline V gene has CDR1 SGHDN and CDR2 FVKESK. The CDR3 sequence is 15 residues long. The CDR3, as DNA: TGTGCCAGCAGGCCAACCGGACAGGGAGGGACTGAAGCTTTCTTT. Encoded protein: CASRPTGQGGTEAFF.

The gene calls are TRBV19 and TRBJ1-1; TRBD1 agrees at 8 bases. Unmatched junction bases numbered 4, after V lost 1 base and J lost 3 bases. The CDR3 consists of 15 residues. CDR1 and CDR2 from the germline V gene are LNHDA and SQIVND (reference sequence). The CDR3, as DNA: TGTGCCAGTAGTATAGGGACAGGGATGGACACTGAAGCTTTCTTT. Residues: CASSIGTGMDTEAFF.

This clone was seen a handful of times. V gene TRBV7-9 combines with J gene TRBJ2-7; 7 nucleotides align to TRBD1. The V gene end was trimmed by 4 bases and the J gene end by 5 bases; junction bases not matched to a gene: 14. The CDR3 covers 16 residues. Per the germline V gene, CDR1 is SEHNR and CDR2 is FQNEAQ (reference sequence). The CDR3 reads CASSSTTAQGLDEQYF. The CDR3, as DNA: TGTGCCAGCAGCTCCACTACAGCACAGGGGCTCGACGAGCAGTACTTC.

This clone was picked up a small number of times. This rearrangement joins TRBV5-1 to TRBJ2-7; D not certain. The V gene lost 0 bases and the J gene lost 3 bases, with 10 bases spanning the gap. CDR1 and CDR2 (germline): SGHRS, YFSETQ. This CDR3 is built from 14 residues. The CDR3 is CASSLGSGRYEQYF. The CDR3, as DNA: TGCGCCAGCAGCTTGGGATCGGGTCGCTACGAGCAGTACTTC.

The chain has TRBV13 and TRBJ2-5; the D is unclear. The J call is doubtful: the DNA matches TRBJ2-7 better. Germline CDR1 PRHDT, CDR2 FYEKMQ (reference sequence). CDR3 size: 15 residues. This CDR3 reads CASSREVASLYEQYF. The CDR3 DNA is TGTGCCAGCAGCCGTGAAGTAGCATCTCTCTACGAGCAGTACTTC.

The CDR3 loop is CAWRERTGGFGYTF. CDR3 sequence (DNA): TGTGCCTGGAGGGAGCGGACAGGGGGCTTTGGCTACACCTTC. The chain combines TRBV30 with TRBJ1-2; TRBD1 agrees at 11 bases. The ends lost 3 bases at V and 7 bases at J; junction bases unmatched: 7. Germline loops: CDR1 GTSNPN, CDR2 SVGIG (reference sequence). The CDR3 contains 14 residues.

By frequency in the sample, this clone is medium-sized. This sequence joins TRBV15 and TRBJ2-7; TRBD1 or TRBD2 may be the D gene (5 bases each). The V end was cut by 5 bases, the J end by 2 bases, with 10 bases between. The CDR3 is 13 amino acids. Germline loops: CDR1 LNHNV, CDR2 YYDKDF (reference sequence). The CDR3, as DNA: TGTGCCACCAGCGGTGGGACCACCTACGAGCAGTACTTC. Its translation is CATSGGTTYEQYF.

V and J are TRBV5-1 and TRBJ1-2; D is perhaps TRBD1 (5 bases). Germline CDR1 is SGHRS and CDR2 is YFSETQ. The CDR3 loop spans 14 amino acids. Trimming took off 6 bases at V and 5 bases at J, with 17 bases between the two ends. The CDR3: CASNSGTLSYGYTF. CDR3 DNA: TGCGCCAGCAACTCCGGGACGCTCTCATATGGCTACACCTTC.

This clone came up a few times. The V gene is TRBV5-4, the J gene TRBJ2-3, with D tentatively TRBD2 (6 bases). In germline, CDR1 is SGHNT, CDR2 YYREEE (reference sequence). Trimming took off 3 bases at V and 4 bases at J, with 12 bases between the two ends. CDR3 length: 14 amino acids. The CDR3 here is CASSSEWGADTQYF. For the CDR3, the DNA is TGTGCCAGCAGCTCCGAGTGGGGGGCAGATACGCAGTATTTT.